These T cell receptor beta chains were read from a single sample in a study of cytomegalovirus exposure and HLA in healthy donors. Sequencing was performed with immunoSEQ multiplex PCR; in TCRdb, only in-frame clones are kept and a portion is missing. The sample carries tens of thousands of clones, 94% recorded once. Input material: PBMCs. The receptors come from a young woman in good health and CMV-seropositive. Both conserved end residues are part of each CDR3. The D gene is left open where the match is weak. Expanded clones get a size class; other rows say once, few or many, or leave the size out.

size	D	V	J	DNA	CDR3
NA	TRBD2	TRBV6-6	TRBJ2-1	TGTGCCAGCAGCCCCAGCCCCCTAGCGGGATTCAACGAGCAGTTCTTC	CASSPSPLAGFNEQFF
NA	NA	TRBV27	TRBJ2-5	TGTGCCAGCAGTTTGAGGGCAGCCCAAGAGACCCAGTACTTC	CASSLRAAQETQYF
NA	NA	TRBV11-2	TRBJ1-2	TGTGCCAGCAGCTTAGGTAGTACCAACTATGGCTACACCTTC	CASSLGSTNYGYTF
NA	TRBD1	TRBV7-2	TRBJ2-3	TGTGCCAGCAGCTCCGGACAGGGCTATTATACTAGCACAGATACGCAGTATTTT	CASSSGQGYYTSTDTQYF
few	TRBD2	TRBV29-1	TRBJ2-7	TGCAGCGTTGAAGAAGGGACTAGCGGTACCTACGAGCAGTACTTC	CSVEEGTSGTYEQYF
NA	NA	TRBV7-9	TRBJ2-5	TGTGCCAGCAGGAGTAGTTCGAGGTCCGGCGAGACCCAGTACTTC	CASRSSSRSGETQYF
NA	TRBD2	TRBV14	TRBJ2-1	TGTGCCAGCAGCCAAGACCGGACTAGCGGGAGATATTCTAATGAGCAGTTCTTC	CASSQDRTSGRYSNEQFF
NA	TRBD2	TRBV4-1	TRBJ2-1	TGCGCCAGCAGCCAAGATGAGGTAGCGGGAGATCTGCAGTTCTTC	CASSQDEVAGDLQFF
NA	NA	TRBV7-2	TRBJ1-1	TGTGCCAGCAGCCGTCCGACGGGAACTATGAACACTGAAGCTTTCTTT	CASSRPTGTMNTEAFF
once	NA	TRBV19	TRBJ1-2	TGTGCCAGTAGTACCCCGACAGGAGCTAACTATGGCTACACCTTC	CASSTPTGANYGYTF
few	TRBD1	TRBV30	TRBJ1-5	TGTGCCTGGAGCGGGGACAGACTCAATCAGCCCCAGCATTTT	CAWSGDRLNQPQHF
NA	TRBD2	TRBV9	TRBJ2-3	TGTGCCAGCAGCGTAGGGTCGCAGCGGGACCACACAGATACGCAGTATTTT	CASSVGSQRDHTDTQYF
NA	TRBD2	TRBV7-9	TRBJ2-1	TGTGCCAGCAGCCTCCCCCCCCGCCTAGCGGGTATTTACAATGAGCAGTTCTTC	CASSLPPRLAGIYNEQFF
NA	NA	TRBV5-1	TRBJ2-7	TGCGCCAGCAGCTTTCAGGGCAGGGGCGACGAGCAGTACTTC	CASSFQGRGDEQYF
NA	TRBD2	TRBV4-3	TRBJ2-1	TGCGCCAGCAGCCAACAGCGGGGGGGCCGACTGCGGGGTGAGCAGTTCTTC	CASSQQRGGRLRGEQFF
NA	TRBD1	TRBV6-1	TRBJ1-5	TGTGCCAGCAGTGTCCCCGGGACAGGGAATCAGCCCCAGCATTTT	CASSVPGTGNQPQHF
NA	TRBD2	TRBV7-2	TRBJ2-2	TGTGCCAGCAGCTCCGCCAGCGGGGGGGACACCGGGGAGCTGTTTTTT	CASSSASGGDTGELFF
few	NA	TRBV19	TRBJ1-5	TGTGCCAGTAGTATGGGGGAGGGCAATCAGCCCCAGCATTTT	CASSMGEGNQPQHF
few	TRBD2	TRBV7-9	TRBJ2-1	TGTGCCAGCAGTCCGGGACTAGCGGAGAATTACAATGAGCAGTTCTTC	CASSPGLAENYNEQFF
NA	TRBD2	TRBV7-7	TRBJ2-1	TGTGCCAGCAGCCCCACTAGCGGGGGGGCGGCAAGTTCCTACAATGAGCAGTTCTTC	CASSPTSGGAASSYNEQFF
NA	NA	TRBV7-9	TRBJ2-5	TGTGCCAGCAGCTTAGCGCGCGGAGAAAGGATGACCCAGTACTTC	CASSLARGERMTQYF
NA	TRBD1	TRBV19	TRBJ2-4	TGTGCCACCCGCGGTCTGGCAGGGGGCAGGGGGAACATTCAGTACTTC	CATRGLAGGRGNIQYF
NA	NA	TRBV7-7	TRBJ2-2	TGTGCCAGCAGCTTAGAGGGGGGGACGGACGGGGAGCTGTTTTTT	CASSLEGGTDGELFF
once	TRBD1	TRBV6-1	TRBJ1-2	TGTGCCAGCAGTGGAGGGACAGCCACTAACTATGGCTACACCTTC	CASSGGTATNYGYTF
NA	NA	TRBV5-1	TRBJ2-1	TGCGCCAGCAGCTCCTCCGGGACGGGAGTCGACAATGAGCAGTTCTTC	CASSSSGTGVDNEQFF
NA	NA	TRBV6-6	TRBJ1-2	TGTGCCACCGCGGGGGGGTATGGCTACACCTTC	CATAGGYGYTF
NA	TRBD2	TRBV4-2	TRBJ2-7	TGTGCCAGCAGCCAAGACCTAGCGGGAGTTGACTACGAGCAGTACTTC	CASSQDLAGVDYEQYF
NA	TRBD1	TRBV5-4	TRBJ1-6	TGTGCCAGCAGCGTTGGGGGGGACAGGGGGCATTCACCCCTCCACTTT	CASSVGGDRGHSPLHF
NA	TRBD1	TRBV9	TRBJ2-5	TGTGCCAGCAGCGTAGACAGGGGGCCTGAGACCCAGTACTTC	CASSVDRGPETQYF
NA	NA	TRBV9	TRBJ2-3	TGTGCCAGCAGCTTCGGTACAGATACGCAGTATTTT	CASSFGTDTQYF
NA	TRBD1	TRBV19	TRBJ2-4	TGTGCCAGTGGACAGGGGGGCAAAAACATTCAGTACTTC	CASGQGGKNIQYF
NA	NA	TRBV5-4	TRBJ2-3	TGTGCCAGCAGCTTGGTAGCGCCCGATACGCAGTATTTT	CASSLVAPDTQYF
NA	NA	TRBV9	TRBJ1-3	TGTGCCAGCAGCGTGTACGGGAACTCTGGAAACACCATATATTTT	CASSVYGNSGNTIYF
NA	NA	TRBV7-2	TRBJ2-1	TGTGCCAGCAGCTTAGTGCTCGGGACACCCTCCTACAATGAGCAGTTCTTC	CASSLVLGTPSYNEQFF
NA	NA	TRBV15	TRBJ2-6	TGTGCCACCAGCAGGACCGACAGTTCCCGTTCTGGGGCCAACGTCCTGACTTTC	CATSRTDSSRSGANVLTF
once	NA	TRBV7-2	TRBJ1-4	TGTGCCAGCAGCCCTTCCAATCCGACAATAAGTGAACTGTTTTTT	CASSPSNPTISELFF
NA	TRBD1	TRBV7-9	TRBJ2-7	TGTGCCAGCAGCCGGGACAGGGACGAGCAGTACTTC	CASSRDRDEQYF
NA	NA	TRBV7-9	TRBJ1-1	TGTGCCAGCACCCAACGTGGCTTCGAAGCTTTCTTT	CASTQRGFEAFF
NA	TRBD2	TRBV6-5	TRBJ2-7	TGTGCCAGCAGGGAGACTAGCGGGAGATCCTACGAGCAGTACTTC	CASRETSGRSYEQYF
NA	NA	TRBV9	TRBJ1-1	TGTGCCAGCAGCGCAGGGAGGACTGAAGCTTTCTTT	CASSAGRTEAFF
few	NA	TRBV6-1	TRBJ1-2	TGTGCCAGCAGTCTACAGGATGGCTACACCTTC	CASSLQDGYTF
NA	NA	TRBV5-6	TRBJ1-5	TGTGCCAGCAGCTATTTCCAGGGTACCCCCCAGCATTTT	CASSYFQGTPQHF
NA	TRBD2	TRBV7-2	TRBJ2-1	TGTGCCAGCAGCTTTCTAGCGGGGGCCAACAATGAGCAGTTCTTC	CASSFLAGANNEQFF
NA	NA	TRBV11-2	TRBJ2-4	TGTGCCAGCAGCTTAAAATATGAAGGACTAAACATTCAGTACTTC	CASSLKYEGLNIQYF
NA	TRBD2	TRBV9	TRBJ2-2	TGTGCCAGCAGCGGAACAGCGGGAACGAACACCGGGGAGCTGTTTTTT	CASSGTAGTNTGELFF